Listed below are T cell receptor beta chains from one sample, sequenced in a study of blood T cell repertoires in COVID-19. Generated by immunoSEQ multiplex PCR, the TCRdb table keeps only in-frame clones and is missing some. The sample gives tens of thousands of clones, 70% to 75% of which show up once; over 20% is in the top ten. Source material: peripheral blood. The receptors here all came from a man in his 60s with acute or convalescent COVID-19. Each CDR3 is given with its conserved first and last residue. A D gene is named only where the DNA matches it firmly. Size is omitted from some rows. Given values are once, few, many or a class for expanded clones.

j_call: TRBJ2-7; v_call: TRBV19; d_call: -; clone_size: -; cdr3_aa: CASRGTFSPSSYEQYF; cdr3_nt: TGTGCCAGCCGAGGGACTTTTTCTCCAAGCTCCTACGAGCAGTACTTC
j_call: TRBJ1-5; v_call: TRBV4-1; d_call: TRBD1; clone_size: -; cdr3_aa: CASSQDPGTGAVYYSNQPQHF; cdr3_nt: TGCGCCAGCAGCCAAGATCCCGGGACAGGGGCCGTATATTATAGCAATCAGCCCCAGCATTTT
j_call: TRBJ2-5; v_call: TRBV24-1; d_call: TRBD1; clone_size: -; cdr3_aa: CATSVGQGYQETQYF; cdr3_nt: TGTGCCACCAGTGTTGGACAGGGGTACCAAGAGACCCAGTACTTC
j_call: TRBJ1-6; v_call: TRBV12-2; d_call: -; clone_size: -; cdr3_aa: CASRSPDRASSPLHF; cdr3_nt: TGTGCAAGTCGCTCCCCGGACAGGGCTAGTTCACCCCTCCACTTT
j_call: TRBJ1-2; v_call: TRBV30; d_call: -; clone_size: -; cdr3_aa: CAWSVTRYSNYGYTF; cdr3_nt: TGTGCCTGGAGTGTAACCCGATACTCTAACTATGGCTACACCTTC
j_call: TRBJ2-1; v_call: TRBV7-6; d_call: -; clone_size: -; cdr3_aa: CASSLVGGTYNEQFF; cdr3_nt: TGTGCCAGCAGCTTAGTAGGAGGCACCTACAATGAGCAGTTCTTC
j_call: TRBJ2-1; v_call: TRBV19; d_call: TRBD2; clone_size: few; cdr3_aa: CASSIARTSVPFYNEQFF; cdr3_nt: TGTGCCAGTAGTATAGCCCGGACTAGCGTCCCGTTCTACAATGAGCAGTTCTTC
j_call: TRBJ2-3; v_call: TRBV6-5; d_call: -; clone_size: -; cdr3_aa: CASSYSGGEVNTQYF; cdr3_nt: TGTGCCAGCAGTTACTCTGGCGGGGAGGTGAATACGCAGTATTTT
j_call: TRBJ2-2; v_call: TRBV27; d_call: TRBD1; clone_size: -; cdr3_aa: CASSFWDRGVRELFF; cdr3_nt: TGTGCCAGCAGTTTTTGGGACAGGGGGGTCCGGGAGCTGTTTTTT
j_call: TRBJ1-2; v_call: TRBV5-1; d_call: TRBD1; clone_size: -; cdr3_aa: CASSFLQGVDYGYTF; cdr3_nt: TGCGCCAGCAGCTTCCTACAGGGGGTTGACTATGGCTACACCTTC
j_call: TRBJ2-7; v_call: TRBV3-1/TRBV3-2; d_call: -; clone_size: few; cdr3_aa: CASTPGGGTYEQYF; cdr3_nt: TGTGCCAGCACCCCGGGCGGAGGGACCTACGAGCAGTACTTC
j_call: TRBJ2-1; v_call: TRBV11-2; d_call: -; clone_size: -; cdr3_aa: CASSFRMTEQFF; cdr3_nt: TGTGCCAGCAGCTTCAGGATGACTGAGCAGTTCTTC
j_call: TRBJ1-2; v_call: TRBV3-1/TRBV3-2; d_call: TRBD1; clone_size: -; cdr3_aa: CASSGQGRYGYTF; cdr3_nt: TGTGCCAGCTCCGGACAGGGACGGTATGGCTACACCTTC
j_call: TRBJ2-6; v_call: TRBV7-9; d_call: -; clone_size: -; cdr3_aa: CASSPTVTANVLTF; cdr3_nt: TGTGCCAGCAGCCCGACAGTTACAGCCAACGTCCTGACTTTC
j_call: TRBJ2-3; v_call: TRBV11-1; d_call: -; clone_size: -; cdr3_aa: CASSLRRPDTQYF; cdr3_nt: TGTGCCAGCAGCCTCCGGAGGCCAGATACGCAGTATTTT
j_call: TRBJ1-2; v_call: TRBV5-5; d_call: -; clone_size: -; cdr3_aa: CASSLGGARGYTF; cdr3_nt: TGTGCCAGCAGCTTGGGGGGCGCGAGGGGCTACACCTTC
j_call: TRBJ2-7; v_call: TRBV28; d_call: -; clone_size: -; cdr3_aa: CASTLGGRSGEQYF; cdr3_nt: TGTGCCAGCACCCTGGGGGGTAGGTCTGGCGAGCAGTACTTC
j_call: TRBJ2-3; v_call: TRBV5-1; d_call: -; clone_size: -; cdr3_aa: CASSLVFSTSTDTQYF; cdr3_nt: TGCGCCAGCAGCTTGGTCTTCTCCACTAGCACAGATACGCAGTATTTT
j_call: TRBJ2-2; v_call: TRBV29-1; d_call: TRBD1; clone_size: -; cdr3_aa: CSVEEQGGVTGELFF; cdr3_nt: TGCAGCGTTGAGGAACAGGGGGGTGTGACCGGGGAGCTGTTTTTT
j_call: TRBJ2-3; v_call: TRBV11-1; d_call: -; clone_size: -; cdr3_aa: CASSQGGRPSTDTQYF; cdr3_nt: TGTGCCAGCAGCCAGGGGGGCCGGCCTAGCACAGATACGCAGTATTTT
j_call: TRBJ1-3; v_call: TRBV4-1; d_call: -; clone_size: -; cdr3_aa: CASSQEWLKSGNTIYF; cdr3_nt: TGCGCCAGCAGCCAAGAATGGCTTAAATCTGGAAACACCATATATTTT
j_call: TRBJ2-5; v_call: TRBV23-1; d_call: TRBD1; clone_size: -; cdr3_aa: CASPGQGRETQYF; cdr3_nt: TGCGCCAGCCCTGGACAGGGGAGAGAGACCCAGTACTTC